This note documents a single T cell receptor beta chain sequence. As yet, its antigen is unknown. There are 14 residues in the CDR3. CDR1 and CDR2 (germline): SGHRS, YFSETQ. V shed 0 bases and J 5 bases; nucleotides not matched to a gene: 4. Sequencing was performed with immunoSEQ multiplex PCR; in TCRdb, only in-frame clones are kept and a portion is missing. The sample consists of approximately 150,000 clones, roughly 90% of them appearing once. This specimen comes from a study of T cell responses to AZD1222 COVID-19 vaccine. General observations from the study: Spike-specific TCR breadth and depth both grew after two AZD1222 doses. Regions 160-218 and 743-854 held dominance among vaccine-associated CD4 TCRs, which spanned spike. Donors were mostly white British, more females; clonal diversity possibly underestimated. Reportedly, nearly half the spike-specific TCRs target unmutated variant regions.

Source: peripheral blood, taken 28 days after the second AZD1222 dose. The genes are TRBV5-1 and TRBJ1-1; 7 nucleotides line up with TRBD1. The origin of this receptor is an adult who received the AZD1222 COVID-19 vaccine. CDR3 coding DNA: TGCGCCAGCAGCTTGGGACAGGGTCGAACTGAAGCTTTCTTT. Translated, it gives CASSLGQGRTEAFF.